The present entry profiles one TCR beta chain with its context. This clonotype was detected only a few times. The clone's antigen remains unknown. There are no base qualities to consult, and no much larger clone falls within one base. Per the germline V gene, SGHTA is the CDR1 and FQGNSA is the CDR2. The V and J ends are trimmed by 3 bases and 2 bases, leaving 5 bases between them. From its cysteine to its phenylalanine, the CDR3 spans 13 amino acids. The kept DNA is CDR3 alone, 39 bases in frame from the first base. According to the study, the label for this sample's treatment or condition signals: in vitro stimulation with specific CMV peptide epitopes to enrich CMV-specific T cells. The entry originates in a study of T cell repertoires in cytomegalovirus infection (dated by TCRdb to the late 2010s). At the level of the whole study: Peptide stimulations targeted recently identified HLA-C-restricted CMV epitopes, whose presentation resists viral immunomodulation, together with well-studied HLA-B-restricted epitopes. Donor HLA type was relevant to the analysis, because carriage of CMV infection together with the matching HLA type was indicated by public TCR beta signatures.

General findings and caveats noted by the study authors: In the ex vivo response, HLA-C-restricted CMV-specific TCR beta clonotypes were dominant, and in two of eight donors the single most frequent clonotype came from this HLA-C-restricted group. In both this cohort and an independent cohort of 352 donors, the cumulative frequency of public TCR beta family members distinguished carriers of CMV infection plus the relevant HLA type.

The sequencing machine was an Illumina HiSeq 1500. TCRdb itself trimmed the public reads at Q25 with fastp, ran MiXCR and retained productive beta chains. Each entry merges the rows of one CDR3 protein and shows their most common DNA and genes. The table for this sample lists 400,000 to 600,000 distinct CDR3 sequences; approximately 46% of them were counted only once. Together, the top ten hold 43% of the sample. Recombination joined TRBV7-2 with TRBJ1-5, with an unclear D gene assignment. The TCR sequence derives from a human donor in good health (CMV status not recorded). Some clones in this sample may be carry-over from other donors' samples. Sequenced material: cultured PBMCs, taken from culture after CMV antigen stimulation. CDR3 protein: CASSFHGNQPQHF. The DNA sequence is TGTGCCAGCAGCTTTCACGGCAATCAGCCCCAGCATTTT.